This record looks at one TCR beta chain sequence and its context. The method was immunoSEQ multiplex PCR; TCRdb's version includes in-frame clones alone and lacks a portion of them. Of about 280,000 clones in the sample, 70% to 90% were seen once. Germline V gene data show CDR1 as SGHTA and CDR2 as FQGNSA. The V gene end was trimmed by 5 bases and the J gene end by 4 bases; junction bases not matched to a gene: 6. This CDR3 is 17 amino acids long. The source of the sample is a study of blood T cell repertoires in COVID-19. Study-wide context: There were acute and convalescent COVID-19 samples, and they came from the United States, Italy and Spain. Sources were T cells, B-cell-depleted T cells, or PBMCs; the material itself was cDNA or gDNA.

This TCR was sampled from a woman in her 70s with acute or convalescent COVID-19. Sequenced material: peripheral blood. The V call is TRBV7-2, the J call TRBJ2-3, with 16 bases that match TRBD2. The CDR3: CASSPSGTSGGADTQYF. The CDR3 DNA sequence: TGTGCCAGCAGCCCTTCCGGGACTAGCGGGGGGGCAGATACGCAGTATTTT. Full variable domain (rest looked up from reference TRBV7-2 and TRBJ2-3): GAGVSQSPSNKVTEKGKDVELRCDPISGHTALYWYRQSLGQGLEFLIYFQGNSAPDKSGLPSDRFSAERTGGSVSTLTIQRTQQEDSAVYLCASSPSGTSGGADTQYFGPGTRLTVL.